This T cell receptor beta chain was recovered during a study of shared T cell receptors in the human thymus. Produced via immunoSEQ multiplex PCR; TCRdb's table is partial and in-frame only. The sample holds 500,000 to 850,000 clones; around 87% are singletons and the top ten take 0.0094%. The CDR3 runs to 16 residues. Germline trimming cut 1 base from V and 9 bases from J; bases unmatched to any gene: 10. CDR1 MNHNS and CDR2 SASEGT come from the germline V gene. These data were also reused for a study on human thymus T cells. That work adds: Resections were taken during corrective heart surgery, and the thymus tissue came from these.

The TCR comes from a boy younger than two with a congenital heart defect. The sequencing sample was made of thymocytes. V gene TRBV6-1 combines with J gene TRBJ2-1; 9 bases fit TRBD1. Here the CDR3 DNA reads TGTGCCAGCAGTGAAGTTGGGGACAGGGTGGTCGCTGAGCAGTTCTTC. Its protein product is CASSEVGDRVVAEQFF.